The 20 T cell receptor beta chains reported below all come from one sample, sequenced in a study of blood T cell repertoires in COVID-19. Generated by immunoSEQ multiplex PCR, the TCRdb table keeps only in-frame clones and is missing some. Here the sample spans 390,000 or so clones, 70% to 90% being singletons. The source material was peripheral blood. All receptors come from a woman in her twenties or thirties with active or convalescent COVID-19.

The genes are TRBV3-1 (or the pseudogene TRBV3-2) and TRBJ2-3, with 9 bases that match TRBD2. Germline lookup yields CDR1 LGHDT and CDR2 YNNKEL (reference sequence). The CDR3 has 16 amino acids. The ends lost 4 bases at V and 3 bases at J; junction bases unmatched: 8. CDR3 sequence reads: CASSPRAGGLTDTQYF. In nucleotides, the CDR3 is TGTGCCAGCAGCCCAAGAGCGGGGGGTTTGACAGATACGCAGTATTTT.

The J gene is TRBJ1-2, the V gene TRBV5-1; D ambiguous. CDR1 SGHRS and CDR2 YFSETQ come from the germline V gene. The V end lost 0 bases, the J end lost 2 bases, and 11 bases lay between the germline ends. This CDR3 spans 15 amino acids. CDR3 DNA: TGCGCCAGCAGCTTGGAGGCAGGACTAAACTATGGCTACACCTTC. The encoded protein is CASSLEAGLNYGYTF.

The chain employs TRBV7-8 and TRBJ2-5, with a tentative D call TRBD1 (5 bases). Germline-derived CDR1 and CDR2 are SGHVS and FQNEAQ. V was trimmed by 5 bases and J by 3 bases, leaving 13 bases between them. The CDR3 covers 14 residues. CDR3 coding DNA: TGTGCCAGCAGCCAGATGGGCAGGGAAGAGACCCAGTACTTC. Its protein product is CASSQMGREETQYF.

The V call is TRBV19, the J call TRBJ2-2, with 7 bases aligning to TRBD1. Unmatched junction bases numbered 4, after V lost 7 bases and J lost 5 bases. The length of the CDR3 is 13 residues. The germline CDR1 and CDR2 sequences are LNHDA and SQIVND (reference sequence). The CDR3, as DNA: TGTGCCAGTAACGACAGGGATACCGGGGAGCTGTTTTTT. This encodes CASNDRDTGELFF. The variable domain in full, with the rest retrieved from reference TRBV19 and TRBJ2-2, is DGGITQSPKYLFRKEGQNVTLSCEQNLNHDAMYWYRQDPGQGLRLIYYSQIVNDFQKGDIAEGYSVSREKKESFPLTVTSAQKNPTAFYLCASNDRDTGELFFGEGSRLTVL.

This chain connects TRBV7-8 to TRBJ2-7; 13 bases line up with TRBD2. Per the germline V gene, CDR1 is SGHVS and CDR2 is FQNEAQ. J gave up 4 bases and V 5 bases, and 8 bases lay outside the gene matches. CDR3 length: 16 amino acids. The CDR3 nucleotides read TGTGCCAGCAGCCCTTCCCGGACTAGCGGGGGATACGAGCAGTACTTC. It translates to CASSPSRTSGGYEQYF.

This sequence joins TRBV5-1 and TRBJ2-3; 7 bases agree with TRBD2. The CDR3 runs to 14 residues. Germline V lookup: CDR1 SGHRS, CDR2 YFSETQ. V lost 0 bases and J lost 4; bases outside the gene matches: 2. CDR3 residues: CASSLGGSPDTQYF. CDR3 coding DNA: TGCGCCAGCAGCTTGGGCGGGAGCCCAGATACGCAGTATTTT.

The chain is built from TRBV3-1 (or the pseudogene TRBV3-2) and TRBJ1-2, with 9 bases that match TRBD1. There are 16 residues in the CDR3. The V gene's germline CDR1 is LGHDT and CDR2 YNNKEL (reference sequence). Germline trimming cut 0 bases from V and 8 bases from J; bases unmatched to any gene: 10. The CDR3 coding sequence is TGTGCCAGCAGCCAAGAACTTAATACAGGGGGCATGGGCTACACCTTC. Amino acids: CASSQELNTGGMGYTF.

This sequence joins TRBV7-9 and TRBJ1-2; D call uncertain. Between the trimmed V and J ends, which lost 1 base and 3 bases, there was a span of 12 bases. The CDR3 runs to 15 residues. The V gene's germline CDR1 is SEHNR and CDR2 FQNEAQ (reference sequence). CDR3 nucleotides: TGTGCCAGCAGCTTAGACTTCTCGGCGGACTATGGCTACACCTTC. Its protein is CASSLDFSADYGYTF.

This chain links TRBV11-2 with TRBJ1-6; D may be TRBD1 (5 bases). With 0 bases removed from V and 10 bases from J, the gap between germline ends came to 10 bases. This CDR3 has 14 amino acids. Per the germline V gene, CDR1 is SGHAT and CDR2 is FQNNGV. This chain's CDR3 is CASSLDRVKSPLHF. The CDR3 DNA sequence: TGTGCCAGCAGCTTAGACAGGGTAAAATCACCCCTCCACTTT.

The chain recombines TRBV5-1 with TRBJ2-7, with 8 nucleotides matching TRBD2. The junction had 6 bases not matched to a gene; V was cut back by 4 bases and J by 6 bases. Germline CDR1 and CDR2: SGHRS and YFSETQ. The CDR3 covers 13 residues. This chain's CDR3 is CASSPNGGGEQYF. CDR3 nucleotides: TGCGCCAGCAGCCCGAACGGGGGGGGCGAGCAGTACTTC.

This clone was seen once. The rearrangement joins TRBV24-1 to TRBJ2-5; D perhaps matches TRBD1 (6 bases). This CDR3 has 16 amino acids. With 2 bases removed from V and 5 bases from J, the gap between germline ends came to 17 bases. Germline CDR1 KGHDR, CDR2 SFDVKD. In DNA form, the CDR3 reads TGTGCCACCAGTGATTCCGCCGGCCAGGGGTTGGAGACCCAGTACTTC. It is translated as CATSDSAGQGLETQYF.

The CDR3 region is CSVLLRSYNEQFF. The CDR3 DNA reads as TGCAGCGTCCTCTTGAGGTCCTACAATGAGCAGTTCTTC. This chain connects TRBV29-1 to TRBJ2-1; unclear D gene. Germline values: CDR1 SQVTM, CDR2 ANQGSEA. This CDR3 region has 13 residues. Between the trimmed V and J ends, which lost 6 bases and 1 base, there was a span of 10 bases.

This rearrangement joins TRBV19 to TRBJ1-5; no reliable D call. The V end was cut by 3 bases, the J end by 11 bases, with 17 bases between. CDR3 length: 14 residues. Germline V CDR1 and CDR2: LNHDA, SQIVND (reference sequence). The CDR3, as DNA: TGTGCCAGTAGTATCCTGGCAGGTCCCACGTCCCAGCATTTT. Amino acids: CASSILAGPTSQHF.

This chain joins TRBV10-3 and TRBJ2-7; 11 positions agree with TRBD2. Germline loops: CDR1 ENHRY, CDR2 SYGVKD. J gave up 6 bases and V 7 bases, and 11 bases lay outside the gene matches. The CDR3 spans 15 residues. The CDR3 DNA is TGTGCCATCACCGCGACTAGCGGGGCCCCGCTCGAGCAGTACTTC. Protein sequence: CAITATSGAPLEQYF.

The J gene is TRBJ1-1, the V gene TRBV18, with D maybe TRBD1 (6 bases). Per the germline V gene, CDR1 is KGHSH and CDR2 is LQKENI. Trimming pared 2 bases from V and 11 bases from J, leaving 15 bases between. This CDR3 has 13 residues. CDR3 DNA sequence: TGTGCCAGCTCACCAAAGGACAGTCAGGGGGCTTTCTTT. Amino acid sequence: CASSPKDSQGAFF.

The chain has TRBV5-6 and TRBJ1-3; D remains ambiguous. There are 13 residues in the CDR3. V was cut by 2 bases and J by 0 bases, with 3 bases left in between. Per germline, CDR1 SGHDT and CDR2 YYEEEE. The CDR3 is CASSFSSGNTIYF. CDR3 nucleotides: TGTGCCAGCAGCTTCAGCTCTGGAAACACCATATATTTT.

The CDR3 sequence is CASSLGGQSEKLFF. CDR3 in DNA: TGCGCCAGCAGCTTAGGAGGCCAGTCAGAAAAACTGTTTTTT. J is TRBJ1-4 and V is TRBV5-1; D uncertain. CDR3 length equals 14 residues. CDR1 SGHRS and CDR2 YFSETQ come from the germline V gene. The ends were cut back, 2 bases at V and 8 bases at J, with 13 bases in the middle.

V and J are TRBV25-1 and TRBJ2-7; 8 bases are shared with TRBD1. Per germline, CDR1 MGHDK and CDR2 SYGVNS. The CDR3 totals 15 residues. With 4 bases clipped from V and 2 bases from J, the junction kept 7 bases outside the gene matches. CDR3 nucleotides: TGTGCCAGCAGTGGCTCGTTGGACAGGGCCTACGAGCAGTACTTC. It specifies CASSGSLDRAYEQYF.

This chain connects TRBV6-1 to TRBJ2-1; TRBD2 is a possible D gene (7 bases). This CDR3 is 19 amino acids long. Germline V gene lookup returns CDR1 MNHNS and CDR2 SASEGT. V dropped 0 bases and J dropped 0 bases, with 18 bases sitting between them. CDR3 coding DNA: TGTGCCAGCAGTGAAGCATCGGCGGGGGCCGGAGTCTCCTACAATGAGCAGTTCTTC. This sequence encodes CASSEASAGAGVSYNEQFF.

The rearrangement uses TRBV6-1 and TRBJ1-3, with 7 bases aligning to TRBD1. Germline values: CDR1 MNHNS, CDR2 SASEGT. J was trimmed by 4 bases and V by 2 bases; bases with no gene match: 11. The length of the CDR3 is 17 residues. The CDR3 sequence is CASSEKSQGRQGNTIYF. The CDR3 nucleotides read TGTGCCAGCAGTGAAAAGTCACAGGGGAGGCAGGGAAACACCATATATTTT.